The 9 T cell receptor beta chains given below trace back to one sample, sequenced in a study of blood T cells in healthy people across ages. Combining a sample-barcoded 5' primer with a J-beta primer mix, a second PCR ran for roughly 6 to 12 cycles. One entry per CDR3 protein results from TCRdb running MiXCR on the 5' RACE reads. The table shows approximately 2,000,000 distinct CDR3 sequences, with approximately 40% occurring only once. Sequenced material: blood. The receptors stem from a human donor in good health.

The J gene is TRBJ2-2, the V gene TRBV11-2, with a tentative D call TRBD1 (6 bases). Germline values: CDR1 SGHAT, CDR2 FQNNGV. V lost 3 bases, J lost 7 bases, and 15 bases lay in between. The CDR3 is 15 residues long. In DNA, the CDR3 is TGTGCCAGCAGCTTCACAGGGCTTTCGGGCGGGGAGCTGTTTTTT. Translation gives CASSFTGLSGGELFF. Complete variable domain (other parts from reference TRBV11-2 and TRBJ2-2): EAGVAQSPRYKIIEKRQSVAFWCNPISGHATLYWYQQILGQGPKLLIQFQNNGVVDDSQLPKDRFSAERLKGVDSTLKIQPAKLEDSAVYLCASSFTGLSGGELFFGEGSRLTVL.

The table lists this clonotype with a few counts. V gene TRBV7-9 combines with J gene TRBJ2-6, with 8 bases identical to TRBD1. The CDR3 length is 16 residues. CDR1 is SEHNR, CDR2 FQNEAQ, per germline (reference sequence). Unmatched junction bases numbered 6, after V lost 5 bases and J lost 3 bases. The CDR3 reads CASSGLRGRGANVLTF. The CDR3 DNA is TGTGCCAGCAGCGGTCTCAGGGGGCGTGGGGCCAACGTCCTGACTTTC.

V usage is TRBV4-1 and J usage is TRBJ1-1; the match to TRBD1 covers 10 bases. V shed 3 bases, J shed 0 bases, and the junction held 4 bases outside the gene matches. Germline V gene lookup returns CDR1 MGHRA and CDR2 YSYEKL. The length of the CDR3 is 16 residues. CDR3: CASSHPGQGMNTEAFF. The CDR3 DNA sequence: TGCGCCAGCAGCCACCCGGGACAGGGGATGAACACTGAAGCTTTCTTT.

This clonotype was observed a few times. V and J are TRBV4-1 and TRBJ1-2; 10 positions agree with TRBD1. With 4 bases clipped from V and 8 bases from J, the junction kept 16 bases outside the gene matches. The CDR3 is 17 amino acids. Germline V gene lookup returns CDR1 MGHRA and CDR2 YSYEKL. CDR3 in amino acids: CASSRGLGDRGPSGYTF. CDR3 nucleotides: TGCGCCAGCAGCCGCGGCCTGGGGGACAGGGGACCCAGCGGCTACACCTTC.

This clonotype was counted only a few times. This chain uses TRBV6-2 or TRBV6-3 with TRBJ2-1; D not certain. CDR1 and CDR2 (germline): MNHEY, SVGEGT. The CDR3 totals 13 residues. V was trimmed by 5 bases and J by 4 bases, leaving 9 bases between them. The CDR3: CASSNSNYNEQFF. The DNA of the CDR3 is TGTGCCAGCAGTAACAGTAATTACAATGAGCAGTTCTTC.

The chain uses TRBV20-1 and TRBJ1-2, with TRBD1 matching 9 bases. J lost 5 bases, V lost 2 bases, and 6 bases had no gene match. Germline V gene data show CDR1 as DFQATT and CDR2 as SNEGSKA (reference sequence). CDR3 size: 14 residues. This CDR3 reads CSARPTGGSYGYTF. The CDR3 bases are TGCAGTGCTAGACCGACAGGGGGATCGTATGGCTACACCTTC.

This chain uses TRBV6-6 with TRBJ1-1, with TRBD1 matching over 7 bases. CDR3 length: 16 residues. The V gene's germline CDR1 is MNHNY and CDR2 SVGAGI (reference sequence). V shed 7 bases and J 4 bases; nucleotides not matched to a gene: 15. CDR3 amino acids: CASTHRRQGGLTEAFF. The DNA of the CDR3 is TGTGCCAGCACCCACCGTCGACAGGGAGGGCTCACTGAAGCTTTCTTT.

This sequence joins TRBV4-3 and TRBJ2-1; the D is unclear. The CDR3 consists of 15 residues. V lost 0 bases, J lost 4 bases, and 10 bases lay in between. The germline V gene has CDR1 LGHNA and CDR2 YSLEER. This CDR3 reads CASSQDQGGYNEQFF. CDR3 coding DNA: TGCGCCAGCAGCCAAGATCAAGGCGGATACAATGAGCAGTTCTTC.

This clonotype was observed a few times. The chain uses TRBV28 and TRBJ2-7, with D tentatively TRBD2 (5 bases). The CDR3 has 17 residues. Deletions cut 2 bases from V and 0 bases from J, with 17 bases between. Germline loops: CDR1 MDHEN, CDR2 SYDVKM. CDR3 sequence reads: CASSLAEGHRISYEQYF. In DNA form, the CDR3 reads TGTGCCAGCAGTTTAGCCGAGGGCCATCGTATCTCCTACGAGCAGTACTTC.